This record covers a single T cell receptor beta chain. Its cognate antigen is unknown. The data stem from a study of OX40 agonist ivuxolimab in advanced cancers. For the study at large: An anti-OX40 (CD134) antibody with agonistic activity, ivuxolimab, was administered to patients. Six ivuxolimab dose levels, 0.01 to 10 mg/kg, were given intravenously every 2 weeks.

General observations from the study: CD4+ and CD8+ blood T cells expanded clonally by week 6 at 0.1 to 3.0 mg/kg.

Sequenced by immunoSEQ multiplex PCR; TCRdb stores in-frame clones only, minus some. This repertoire shows around 76,000 clones, 89% found once; its top ten account for over 8%. This CDR3 comprises 14 residues. The germline gives CDR1 SEHNR, CDR2 FQNEAQ (reference sequence). V shed 3 bases, J shed 2 bases, and the junction held 1 base outside the gene matches. The sample consisted of CD4+ or CD8+ T cells sorted from blood, taken in a trial of the OX40 agonist ivuxolimab. The receptor was derived from an adult with an advanced solid tumor such as melanoma, head and neck, liver or kidney cancer. The chain employs TRBV7-9 and TRBJ2-1; 7 nucleotides agree with TRBD1. The CDR3 is CASSFGQAYNEQFF. CDR3 in DNA: TGTGCCAGCAGCTTTGGACAGGCCTACAATGAGCAGTTCTTC. Full variable domain (outside the CDR3, taken from reference TRBV7-9 and TRBJ2-1): DTGVSQNPRHKITKRGQNVTFRCDPISEHNRLYWYRQTLGQGPEFLTYFQNEAQLEKSRLLSDRFSAERPKGSFSTLEIQRTEQGDSAMYLCASSFGQAYNEQFFGPGTRLTVL.